The 26 T cell receptor beta chains listed next were all sequenced from one sample in a study of T cells in Graves' hyperthyroidism and ophthalmopathy. Amplification of TCR beta CDR3 regions used RNA as the template. HTBI primers were used for first-round RT-PCR of the TCR CDR3. MiXCR, run by TCRdb on the multiplex PCR reads, gives a single entry per CDR3 protein. This sample carries roughly 630,000 distinct CDR3 sequences, 15% to 18% of them seen once, and the ten largest clones take roughly 7.3%. Sequencing was performed on blood. The receptors here all came from a young woman with Graves' hyperthyroidism.

As for this clonotype: Being one base from a much bigger clone, this may be a read error. The chain is built from TRBV5-5 and TRBJ2-1; either TRBD1 or TRBD2 may supply D (5 bases each). Germline CDR1 and CDR2: SGHKS and YYEKEE (reference sequence). CDR3 length equals 12 residues. The CDR3 loop is CASSSLGEEPFF. CDR3 nucleotide sequence: TGTGCCAGCAGCTCACTGGGGGAAGAGCCGTTCTTC.

This clonotype has just a few counts. The chain couples TRBV28 to TRBJ2-1; D might be TRBD1 or TRBD2, each matching 5 bases. Between the trimmed V and J ends, which lost 7 bases and 8 bases, there was a span of 21 bases. This CDR3 comprises 15 residues. Germline V gene sequence: CDR1 MDHEN, CDR2 SYDVKM. CDR3 coding DNA: TGTGCCAGCACCACTACGGGACGGGAATGGTATGAGCAGTTCTTC. It codes for CASTTTGREWYEQFF. Full variable domain (outside the CDR3, taken from reference TRBV28 and TRBJ2-1): DVKVTQSSRYLVKRTGEKVFLECVQDMDHENMFWYRQDPGLGLRLIYFSYDVKMKEKGDIPEGYSVSREKKERFSLILESASTNQTSMYLCASTTTGREWYEQFFGPGTRLTVL.

In its sample, this clonotype was seen a few times. V usage is TRBV10-3 and J usage is TRBJ2-7; 9 positions agree with TRBD1. The CDR3 loop spans 13 amino acids. Germline V gives CDR1 ENHRY, CDR2 SYGVKD. Unmatched junction bases numbered 7, after V lost 6 bases and J lost 7 bases. DNA for the CDR3: TGTGCCATCAGAGACAGGGGGAATGAGGAGCAGTACTTC. Translated: CAIRDRGNEEQYF.

In this sample, this clonotype turned up many times. V is TRBV28 and J is TRBJ2-1, with D perhaps matching TRBD1 or TRBD2 (5 bases each). CDR1 and CDR2 (germline): MDHEN, SYDVKM. The CDR3 length is 15 residues. V shed 6 bases and J shed 8 bases, with 20 bases lying between them. CDR3 in DNA: TGTGCCAGCAGATTGGGGGTGGCTAGCCTCGATGAGCAGTTCTTC. Translation gives CASRLGVASLDEQFF.

This clonotype was seen many times. This chain connects TRBV12-3 or TRBV12-4 to TRBJ1-5; 7 bases agree with TRBD1. Trimming cost V 2 bases and J 6 bases; bases outside gene matches: 7. CDR3 length: 15 amino acids. In nucleotides, the CDR3 is TGTGCCAGCAGTTTAAGAGGGGGCGTCGGTCAGCCCCAGCATTTT. It is translated as CASSLRGGVGQPQHF.

The chain has TRBV7-2 and TRBJ2-1; TRBD2 agrees at 8 bases. V was pared by 1 base and J by 3 bases, with 5 bases of the junction left unmatched. Germline CDR1 is SGHTA and CDR2 is FQGNSA. The CDR3 consists of 16 residues. The CDR3 nucleotides are TGTGCCAGCAGCTTAGAAGCGGGAGCTCGCTACAATGAGCAGTTCTTC. It encodes CASSLEAGARYNEQFF. The variable domain in full, with the rest retrieved from reference TRBV7-2 and TRBJ2-1, is GAGVSQSPSNKVTEKGKDVELRCDPISGHTALYWYRQSLGQGLEFLIYFQGNSAPDKSGLPSDRFSAERTGGSVSTLTIQRTQQEDSAVYLCASSLEAGARYNEQFFGPGTRLTVL.

This clonotype has a handful of counts. The chain links TRBV29-1 to TRBJ1-2; unclear D gene. V dropped 1 base and J dropped 4 bases, with 10 bases sitting between them. The CDR3 runs to 13 residues. Germline CDR1 reads SQVTM; CDR2 reads ANQGSEA. The CDR3 sequence is CSVEGQFPYGYTF. DNA for the CDR3: TGCAGCGTTGAAGGGCAGTTCCCCTATGGCTACACCTTC. Complete variable domain (other parts from reference TRBV29-1 and TRBJ1-2): SAVISQKPSRDICQRGTSLTIQCQVDSQVTMMFWYRQQPGQSLTLIATANQGSEATYESGFVIDKFPISRPNLTFSTLTVSNMSPEDSSIYLCSVEGQFPYGYTFGSGTRLTVV.

With respect to this clonotype: A single base separates this from a much larger clone, so it may be a read error. The chain combines TRBV20-1 with TRBJ2-7; D is possibly TRBD1 (6 bases). V dropped 2 bases and J dropped 10 bases, with 21 bases sitting between them. Germline loops: CDR1 DFQATT, CDR2 SNEGSKA (reference sequence). The CDR3 has 14 residues. The CDR3 here is CSARYRGQGGDQYF. The DNA for the CDR3 is TGCAGTGCTAGATACCGGGGACAAGGTGGCGATCAGTACTTC.

This clonotype came up many times. The rearrangement links TRBV14 to TRBJ2-7; TRBD2 matches at 9 bases. V lost 6 bases to trimming and J lost 6 bases; unmatched junction nucleotides: 12. Germline CDR1 SGHDN, CDR2 FVKESK. CDR3 length: 15 amino acids. This CDR3 reads CASRPIAGEVGEQYF. The CDR3 DNA follows: TGTGCCAGCAGACCCATAGCGGGAGAAGTAGGCGAGCAGTACTTC.

The table lists this clonotype with many counts. This chain uses TRBV6-5 with TRBJ2-3; a weak D match, TRBD2 (6 bases). The germline V gene encodes CDR1 MNHEY and CDR2 SVGAGI. The V gene lost 3 bases and the J gene lost 4 bases, with 17 bases spanning the gap. This CDR3 has 16 residues. CDR3 residues: CASSYNRVGGADTQYF. CDR3 nucleotides: TGTGCCAGCAGTTATAATAGGGTGGGAGGAGCAGATACGCAGTATTTT.

The V gene is TRBV3-1, the J gene TRBJ1-1; D possibly corresponds to TRBD1 (6 bases). Trimming removed 4 bases from V and 5 bases from J, with 17 bases in between. CDR1 LGHDT and CDR2 YNNKEL come from the germline V gene (reference sequence). The CDR3 extends over 15 amino acids. The CDR3 region has the DNA TGTGCCAGCAGCCCCGTAGGACAGATATTGACTGAAGCTTTCTTT. Residues: CASSPVGQILTEAFF.

As regards this clonotype: Possible read error: a much larger clone is one base away. V usage is TRBV5-5 and J usage is TRBJ1-3; D uncertain. CDR1 is SGHKS, CDR2 YYEKEE, per germline (reference sequence). CDR3 length equals 16 residues. The CDR3 reads CASSLDLPGSGNTTYF. In DNA, the CDR3 is TGCGCCAGCAGCTTGGACCTTCCAGGCTCTGGAAACACCACATATTTT.

This clonotype came up a few times. The rearrangement joins TRBV6-5 to TRBJ2-3; 8 bases are shared with TRBD1. V lost 0 bases to trimming and J lost 6 bases; unmatched junction nucleotides: 14. This CDR3 is built from 18 residues. The V gene's germline CDR1 is MNHEY and CDR2 SVGAGI. In DNA, the CDR3 is TGTGCCAGCAGTTACTCTCGTCCCGACAGGGGTCGACCGGATACGCAGTATTTT. Translated: CASSYSRPDRGRPDTQYF.

This clonotype was recorded many times. In nucleotides, the CDR3 is TGTGCCAGCAGCTTTTACGGGGAGCTGTTTTTT. This codes for CASSFYGELFF. The rearrangement uses TRBV7-2 and TRBJ2-2; no reliable D call. This CDR3 contains 11 residues. The germline CDR1 and CDR2 sequences are SGHTA and FQGNSA. V was shortened by 3 bases and J by 7 bases, with 3 bases between the two germline ends.

This clonotype has at least ten counts. The rearrangement links TRBV3-1 to TRBJ1-2; D ambiguous. The CDR3 is made up of 15 amino acids. V was cut by 4 bases and J by 4 bases, with 16 bases left in between. Germline V gene sequence: CDR1 LGHDT, CDR2 YNNKEL (reference sequence). CDR3 sequence (DNA): TGTGCCAGCAGCCCGGGTGAAGGGTTGGCCTATGGCTACACCTTC. It is translated as CASSPGEGLAYGYTF.

In nucleotides, the CDR3 is TGTGCCACGATGAATGCGGGTGGAGGGACCAACGTCCTGACTTTC. Translation gives CATMNAGGGTNVLTF. The V gene is TRBV2, the J gene TRBJ2-6; D possibly corresponds to TRBD2 (6 bases). Germline V gene data show CDR1 as SNHLY and CDR2 as FYNNEI. CDR3 length equals 15 residues. Trimming removed 10 bases from V and 8 bases from J, with 21 bases in between.

This clonotype was observed a few times. The chain joins TRBV6-2 or TRBV6-3 to TRBJ2-2; TRBD1 matches at 8 bases. The CDR3 length is 15 residues. The germline V gene has CDR1 MNHEY and CDR2 SVGEGT. V lost 5 bases to trimming and J lost 3 bases; unmatched junction nucleotides: 5. The CDR3: CASSATGGDTGELFF. As DNA, the CDR3 is TGTGCCAGCAGTGCAACAGGGGGAGACACCGGGGAGCTGTTTTTT.

This clonotype appeared many times. This chain uses TRBV27 with TRBJ2-7, with 9 bases aligning to TRBD1. V was clipped by 5 bases and J by 5 bases; unmatched bases: 10. This CDR3 is built from 15 residues. The V gene's germline CDR1 is MNHEY and CDR2 SMNVEV (reference sequence). CDR3 sequence (DNA): TGTGCCAGCAGTCCCTTGGACAGGGGCCCTCACGAGCAGTACTTC. Translated: CASSPLDRGPHEQYF.

This clonotype was recorded many times. The chain employs TRBV5-1 and TRBJ2-1; no clear D. The V gene's germline CDR1 is SGHRS and CDR2 YFSETQ. V was shortened by 4 bases and J by 0 bases, with 8 bases between the two germline ends. CDR3 length equals 14 residues. The CDR3 nucleotides read TGCGCCAGCAGCGAGGTCAACTCCTACAATGAGCAGTTCTTC. Amino acids: CASSEVNSYNEQFF.

The chain carries TRBV27 and TRBJ1-6; maybe TRBD1 (6 bases). Germline lookup yields CDR1 MNHEY and CDR2 SMNVEV (reference sequence). Deletions cut 0 bases from V and 4 bases from J, with 16 bases between. The CDR3 is 18 residues long. Here the CDR3 reads CASSLSNPRQAYNSPLHF. DNA for the CDR3: TGTGCCAGCAGTTTATCGAACCCGCGACAGGCGTATAATTCACCCCTCCACTTT.

The chain has TRBV7-9 and TRBJ2-3, with D uncertain. Deletions cut 2 bases from V and 6 bases from J, with 6 bases between. The CDR3 has 12 residues. CDR1 and CDR2 (germline): SEHNR, FQNEAQ (reference sequence). DNA of the CDR3: TGTGCCAGCAGCTTACGGATTGATACGCAGTATTTT. Translating gives CASSLRIDTQYF.

This clonotype was recorded at least ten times. This chain links TRBV15 with TRBJ2-3; the match to TRBD1 covers 9 bases. The V gene's germline CDR1 is LNHNV and CDR2 YYDKDF (reference sequence). The CDR3 sequence is 16 residues long. Trimming cost V 4 bases and J 0 bases; bases outside gene matches: 5. DNA for the CDR3: TGTGCCACCAGCACCGACAGGGGGATAAGCACAGATACGCAGTATTTT. As protein: CATSTDRGISTDTQYF.

The chain employs TRBV3-1 and TRBJ2-7, with no clear D. With 2 bases removed from V and 5 bases from J, the gap between germline ends came to 10 bases. The CDR3 has 13 amino acids. The germline V gene encodes CDR1 LGHDT and CDR2 YNNKEL (reference sequence). The CDR3 DNA sequence: TGTGCCAGCAGCCAACACGGGCCTAACGAGCAGTACTTC. Its protein is CASSQHGPNEQYF.

This clonotype was detected ten times or more. The chain carries TRBV27 and TRBJ1-5; maybe TRBD1 (5 bases). This CDR3 comprises 16 residues. V was shortened by 8 bases and J by 7 bases, with 24 bases between the two germline ends. Germline-derived CDR1 and CDR2 are MNHEY and SMNVEV (reference sequence). The CDR3 loop is CASRSGGGSRGQPQHF. The DNA for the CDR3 is TGTGCCAGCCGATCGGGGGGTGGCTCCCGGGGCCAGCCCCAGCATTTT.

The chain couples TRBV29-1 to TRBJ1-5; tentatively, D is TRBD1 (6 bases). The V end was cut by 7 bases, the J end by 3 bases, with 13 bases between. CDR1 is SQVTM and CDR2 is ANQGSEA in the germline V gene. The CDR3 consists of 13 residues. DNA for the CDR3: TGCAGCGCCCGAAGGGACAACAATCAGCCCCAGCATTTT. Its protein is CSARRDNNQPQHF.

This chain links TRBV10-3 with TRBJ1-3; 9 bases are a match to TRBD1. Germline values: CDR1 ENHRY, CDR2 SYGVKD. Trimming at V came to 5 bases and at J to 4 bases, leaving 3 bases not matched to a gene. The CDR3 loop spans 14 amino acids. For the CDR3, the DNA is TGTGCCATCAGTTCCGGGACAGGGGGAAACACCATATATTTT. Protein sequence: CAISSGTGGNTIYF.